Described below is a single TCR beta chain sequence and its context. Its target is not known. This specimen belongs to a study of cytomegalovirus exposure and HLA in healthy donors. Whole-study findings and limits: Reports credit the classifier with highly specific, highly sensitive diagnosis of cytomegalovirus status.

The CDR3 spans 16 residues. Germline V gene data show CDR1 as MGHDK and CDR2 as SYGVNS. V shed 3 bases and J shed 7 bases, with 19 bases lying between them. It was with 60 Vbeta and 13 Jbeta primers that the PCR ran. The repertoire was sequenced with immunoSEQ multiplex PCR; TCRdb's copy has only in-frame clones and lacks some. The sample shows more than 150,000 clones, approximately 80% of them seen only once. This clonotype was obtained from a man between 18 and 35 years old in good health and CMV-seronegative. The sample was PBMCs. This chain connects TRBV25-1 to TRBJ1-5, with a tentative D call TRBD1 (5 bases). The chain's CDR3 is CASSDSTGPGGQPQHF. The CDR3 nucleotides are TGTGCCAGCAGTGACTCTACGGGGCCCGGAGGGCAGCCCCAGCATTTT.